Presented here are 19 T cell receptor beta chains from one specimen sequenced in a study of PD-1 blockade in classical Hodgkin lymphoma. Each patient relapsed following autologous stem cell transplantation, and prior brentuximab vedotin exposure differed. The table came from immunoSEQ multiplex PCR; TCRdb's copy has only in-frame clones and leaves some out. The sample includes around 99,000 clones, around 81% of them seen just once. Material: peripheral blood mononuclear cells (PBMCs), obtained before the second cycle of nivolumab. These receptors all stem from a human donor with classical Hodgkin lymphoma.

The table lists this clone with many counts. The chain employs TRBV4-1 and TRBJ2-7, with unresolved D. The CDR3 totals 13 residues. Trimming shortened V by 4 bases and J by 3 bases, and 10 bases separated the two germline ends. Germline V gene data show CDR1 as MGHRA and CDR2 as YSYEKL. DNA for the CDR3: TGCGCCAGCAGCCCGGCCCTGGGCTACGAGCAGTACTTC. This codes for CASSPALGYEQYF.

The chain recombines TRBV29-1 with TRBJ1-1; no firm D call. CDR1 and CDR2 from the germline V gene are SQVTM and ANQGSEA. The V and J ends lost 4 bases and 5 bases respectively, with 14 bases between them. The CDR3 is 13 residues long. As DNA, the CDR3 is TGCAGCGTTGGCGACGGCCGGACGACTGAAGCTTTCTTT. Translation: CSVGDGRTTEAFF.

As DNA, the CDR3 is TGTGCCAGCAGCTACATATTTCAGGGACCTGGGGCCAACGTCCTGACTTTC. Its translation is CASSYIFQGPGANVLTF. This sequence joins TRBV14 and TRBJ2-6, with D perhaps matching TRBD1 or TRBD2 (5 bases each). CDR3 length: 17 residues. Germline assignment: CDR1 SGHDN and CDR2 FVKESK. Trimming took off 5 bases at V and 2 bases at J, with 16 bases between the two ends.

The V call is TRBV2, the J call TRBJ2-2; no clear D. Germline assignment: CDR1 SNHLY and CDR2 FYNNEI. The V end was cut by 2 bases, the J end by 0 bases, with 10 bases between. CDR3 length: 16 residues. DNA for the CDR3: TGTGCCAGCAGTGAATTGTTCGCGGCGAACACCGGGGAGCTGTTTTTT. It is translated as CASSELFAANTGELFF.

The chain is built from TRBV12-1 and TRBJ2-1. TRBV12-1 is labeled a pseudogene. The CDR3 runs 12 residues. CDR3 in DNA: TGTGCCAGCAGCTTTAACATCTCGAGAGAGTTCTTC. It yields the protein CASSFNISREFF.

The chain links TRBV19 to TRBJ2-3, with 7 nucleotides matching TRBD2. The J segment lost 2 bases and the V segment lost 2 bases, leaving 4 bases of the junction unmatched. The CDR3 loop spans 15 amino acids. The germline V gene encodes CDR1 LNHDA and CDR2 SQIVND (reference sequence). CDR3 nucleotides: TGTGCCAGTAGTATAATGAGCGGGAACACAGATACGCAGTATTTT. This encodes CASSIMSGNTDTQYF. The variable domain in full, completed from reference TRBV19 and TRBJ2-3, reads DGGITQSPKYLFRKEGQNVTLSCEQNLNHDAMYWYRQDPGQGLRLIYYSQIVNDFQKGDIAEGYSVSREKKESFPLTVTSAQKNPTAFYLCASSIMSGNTDTQYFGPGTRLTVL.

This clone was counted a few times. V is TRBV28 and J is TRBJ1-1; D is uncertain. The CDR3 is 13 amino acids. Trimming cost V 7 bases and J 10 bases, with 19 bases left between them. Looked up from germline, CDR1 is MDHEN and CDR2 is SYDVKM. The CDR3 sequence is CASTSNPYLGAFF. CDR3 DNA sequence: TGTGCCAGCACCAGCAACCCCTACCTCGGAGCTTTCTTT.

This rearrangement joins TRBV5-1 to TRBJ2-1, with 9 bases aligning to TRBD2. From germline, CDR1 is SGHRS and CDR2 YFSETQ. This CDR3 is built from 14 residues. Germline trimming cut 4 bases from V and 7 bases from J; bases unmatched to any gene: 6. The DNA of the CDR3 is TGCGCCAGCAGCGGGGGTAGCGGGAGAAATGAGCAGTTCTTC. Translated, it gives CASSGGSGRNEQFF.

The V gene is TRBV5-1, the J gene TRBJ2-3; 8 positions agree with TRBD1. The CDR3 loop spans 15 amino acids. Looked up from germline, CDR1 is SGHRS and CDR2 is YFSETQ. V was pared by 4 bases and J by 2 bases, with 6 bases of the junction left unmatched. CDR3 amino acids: CASSPPTGATDTQYF. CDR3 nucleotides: TGCGCCAGCAGCCCACCGACAGGGGCCACAGATACGCAGTATTTT.

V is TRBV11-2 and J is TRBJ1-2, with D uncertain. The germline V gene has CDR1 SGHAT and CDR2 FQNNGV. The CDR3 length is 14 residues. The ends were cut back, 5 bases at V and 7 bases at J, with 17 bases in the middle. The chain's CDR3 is CASSADPRTAGYTF. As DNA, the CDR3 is TGTGCCAGCAGCGCTGACCCACGGACGGCTGGCTACACCTTC.

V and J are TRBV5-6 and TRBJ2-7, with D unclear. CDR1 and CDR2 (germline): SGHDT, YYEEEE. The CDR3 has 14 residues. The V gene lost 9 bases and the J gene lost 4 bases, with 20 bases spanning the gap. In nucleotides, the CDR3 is TGTGCCACCGCCGGCGAGACTCCGAAGTACGAGCAGTACTTC. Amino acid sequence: CATAGETPKYEQYF.

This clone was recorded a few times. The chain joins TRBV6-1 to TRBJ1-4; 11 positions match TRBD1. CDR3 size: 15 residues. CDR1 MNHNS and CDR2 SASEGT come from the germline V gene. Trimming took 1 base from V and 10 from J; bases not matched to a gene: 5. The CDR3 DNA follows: TGTGCCAGCAGTGAAGGGACAGGGGGCTTCGTAAAACTGTTTTTT. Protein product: CASSEGTGGFVKLFF.

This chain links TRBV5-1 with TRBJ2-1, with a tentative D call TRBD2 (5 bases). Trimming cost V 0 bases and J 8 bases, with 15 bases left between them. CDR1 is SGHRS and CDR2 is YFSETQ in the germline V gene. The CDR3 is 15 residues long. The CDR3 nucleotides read TGCGCCAGCAGCTTGGACTCCGTAGAGGAGGATGAGCAGTTCTTC. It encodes CASSLDSVEEDEQFF.

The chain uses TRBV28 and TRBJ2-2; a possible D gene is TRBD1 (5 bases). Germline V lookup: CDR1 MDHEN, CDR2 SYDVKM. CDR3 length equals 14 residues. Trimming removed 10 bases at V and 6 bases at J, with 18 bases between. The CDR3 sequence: CATKIGAPPGELFF. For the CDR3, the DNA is TGTGCCACCAAAATAGGGGCCCCCCCCGGGGAGCTGTTTTTT.

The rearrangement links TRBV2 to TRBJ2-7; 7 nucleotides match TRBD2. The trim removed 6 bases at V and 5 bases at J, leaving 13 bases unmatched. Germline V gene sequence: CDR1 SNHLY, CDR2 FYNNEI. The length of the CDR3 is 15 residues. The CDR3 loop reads CASSPWGGESDEQYF. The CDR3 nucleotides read TGTGCCAGCAGCCCGTGGGGGGGGGAATCGGACGAGCAGTACTTC. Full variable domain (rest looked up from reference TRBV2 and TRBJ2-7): EPEVTQTPSHQVTQMGQEVILRCVPISNHLYFYWYRQILGQKVEFLVSFYNNEISEKSEIFDDQFSVERPDGSNFTLKIRSTKLEDSAMYFCASSPWGGESDEQYFGPGTRLTVT.

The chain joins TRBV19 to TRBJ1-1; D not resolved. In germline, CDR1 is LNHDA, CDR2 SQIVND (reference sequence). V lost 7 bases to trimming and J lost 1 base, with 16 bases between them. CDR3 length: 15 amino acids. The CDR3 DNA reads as TGTGCCAGTAATCGTCCCGGCCGTCAGAACACTGAAGCTTTCTTT. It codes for CASNRPGRQNTEAFF.

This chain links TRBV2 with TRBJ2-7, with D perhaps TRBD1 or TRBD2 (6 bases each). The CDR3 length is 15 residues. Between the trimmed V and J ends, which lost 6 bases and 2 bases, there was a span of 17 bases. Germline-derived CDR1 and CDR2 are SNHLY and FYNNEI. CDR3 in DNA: TGTGCCAGCAGGAACATCGGGGGCCTCACCTACGAGCAGTACTTC. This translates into CASRNIGGLTYEQYF. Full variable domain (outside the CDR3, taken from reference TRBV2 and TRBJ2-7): EPEVTQTPSHQVTQMGQEVILRCVPISNHLYFYWYRQILGQKVEFLVSFYNNEISEKSEIFDDQFSVERPDGSNFTLKIRSTKLEDSAMYFCASRNIGGLTYEQYFGPGTRLTVT.

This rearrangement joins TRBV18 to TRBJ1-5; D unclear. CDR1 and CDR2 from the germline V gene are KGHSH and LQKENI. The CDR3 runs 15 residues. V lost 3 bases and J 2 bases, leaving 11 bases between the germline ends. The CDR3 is CASSPTGSGNQPQHF. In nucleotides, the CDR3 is TGTGCCAGCTCACCGACGGGGAGTGGCAATCAGCCCCAGCATTTT.

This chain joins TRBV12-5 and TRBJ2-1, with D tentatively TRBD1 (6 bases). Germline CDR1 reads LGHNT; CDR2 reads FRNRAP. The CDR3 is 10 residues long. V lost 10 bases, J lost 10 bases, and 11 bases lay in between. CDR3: CANRVDEQFF. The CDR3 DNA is TGTGCTAACAGGGTAGACGAGCAGTTCTTC.